The 25 T cell receptor beta chains in this list originate from one sample, sequenced in a study of PD-L1 blockade in urothelial cancer. Sequencing used immunoSEQ multiplex PCR; TCRdb keeps in-frame clones, though not all of them. The table includes more than 85,000 clones, about nine tenths detected once. This specimen consisted of PBMCs, obtained around atezolizumab (anti-PD-L1) treatment. The receptors stem from a woman of 80 years or more with urothelial cancer.

This clone was seen only once. The chain employs TRBV18 and TRBJ1-5; perhaps TRBD1 as D (5 bases). The CDR3 runs to 13 residues. Trimming took 2 bases from V and 5 from J, leaving 7 bases between them. Germline loops: CDR1 KGHSH, CDR2 LQKENI. The chain's CDR3 is CASSPSGDQPQHF. The CDR3 DNA reads TGTGCCAGCTCACCATCGGGGGATCAGCCCCAGCATTTT.

This rearrangement joins TRBV5-4 to TRBJ2-1, with TRBD1 as a possible D gene (5 bases). Trimming left V 4 bases short and J 8 bases short, with 16 bases between. In germline, CDR1 is SGHNT, CDR2 YYREEE (reference sequence). The CDR3 runs to 14 residues. CDR3 residues: CASSTGHRLDEQFF. CDR3 nucleotides: TGTGCCAGCAGCACCGGACACCGTCTCGATGAGCAGTTCTTC.

V is TRBV5-1 and J is TRBJ2-5, with a possible D match to TRBD2 (6 bases). Trimming took 7 bases from V and 2 from J, leaving 15 bases between them. Germline assignment: CDR1 SGHRS and CDR2 YFSETQ. The CDR3 is 14 amino acids. The CDR3 protein is CASAPGAGQETQYF. CDR3 sequence (DNA): TGCGCCAGCGCCCCCGGGGCGGGACAAGAGACCCAGTACTTC.

The CDR3 bases are TGTGCCAGCAGCGTAGAAACAGGTTCCTACGAGCAGTACTTC. Amino acids: CASSVETGSYEQYF. The chain uses TRBV9 and TRBJ2-7; tentative D call: TRBD1 (5 bases). Deletions cut 0 bases from V and 1 base from J, with 8 bases between. This CDR3 region has 14 residues. CDR1 is SGDLS and CDR2 is YYNGEE in the germline V gene.

The chain uses TRBV10-3 and TRBJ2-7; TRBD1 agrees at 7 bases. With 6 bases clipped from V and 2 bases from J, the junction kept 7 bases outside the gene matches. Germline V CDR1 and CDR2: ENHRY, SYGVKD. This CDR3 region has 14 residues. The CDR3 loop is CAIRGTAETYEQYF. The CDR3 coding sequence is TGTGCCATCAGAGGGACAGCCGAGACCTACGAGCAGTACTTC.

This chain links TRBV19 with TRBJ1-5, with D possibly matching TRBD1 (5 bases). Trimming removed 5 bases at V and 9 bases at J, with 8 bases between. This CDR3 has 11 residues. Germline values: CDR1 LNHDA, CDR2 SQIVND (reference sequence). CDR3 bases: TGTGCCAGTAGTGAAACAGGGCCCCAGCATTTT. Translated: CASSETGPQHF.

This chain connects TRBV5-1 to TRBJ1-2; TRBD1 matches at 7 bases. The germline V gene has CDR1 SGHRS and CDR2 YFSETQ. This CDR3 has 14 residues. Trimming at V came to 4 bases and at J to 2 bases, leaving 5 bases not matched to a gene. The CDR3 coding sequence is TGCGCCAGCAGCCCGGACAGGCAGAACTATGGCTACACCTTC. It codes for CASSPDRQNYGYTF. Complete variable domain (other parts from reference TRBV5-1 and TRBJ1-2): KAGVTQTPRYLIKTRGQQVTLSCSPISGHRSVSWYQQTPGQGLQFLFEYFSETQRNKGNFPGRFSGRQFSNSRSEMNVSTLELGDSALYLCASSPDRQNYGYTFGSGTRLTVV.

The chain employs TRBV5-4 and TRBJ1-2; perhaps TRBD1 as D (5 bases). This CDR3 region has 14 residues. Germline V gene lookup returns CDR1 SGHNT and CDR2 YYREEE (reference sequence). The germline V and J ends were trimmed by 4 bases and 4 bases, with 14 bases remaining between them. The CDR3 loop is CASSPTGLGYGYTF. The CDR3 coding sequence is TGTGCCAGCAGCCCCACAGGTCTGGGCTATGGCTACACCTTC. Using reference TRBV5-4 and TRBJ1-2 for the parts outside the CDR3, the full variable domain is ETGVTQSPTHLIKTRGQQVTLRCSSQSGHNTVSWYQQALGQGPQFIFQYYREEENGRGNFPPRFSGLQFPNYSSELNVNALELDDSALYLCASSPTGLGYGYTFGSGTRLTVV.

The CDR3 region has the DNA TGTGCCAGCAGTACCCGCCCCCACGGGAGGGCCCCCTACGAGCAGTACTTC. Translated, it gives CASSTRPHGRAPYEQYF. The chain employs TRBV28 and TRBJ2-7; 8 bases align to TRBD2. The germline V gene has CDR1 MDHEN and CDR2 SYDVKM. CDR3 length: 17 amino acids. J lost 2 bases, V lost 5 bases, and 14 bases had no gene match. The full variable domain, its missing parts supplied by reference TRBV28 and TRBJ2-7, is DVKVTQSSRYLVKRTGEKVFLECVQDMDHENMFWYRQDPGLGLRLIYFSYDVKMKEKGDIPEGYSVSREKKERFSLILESASTNQTSMYLCASSTRPHGRAPYEQYFGPGTRLTVT.

This clone occurred a few times. The rearrangement links TRBV28 to TRBJ2-5; tentatively, D is TRBD2 (5 bases). There are 14 residues in the CDR3. With 6 bases removed from V and 1 base from J, the gap between germline ends came to 12 bases. The germline V gene has CDR1 MDHEN and CDR2 SYDVKM. CDR3 nucleotides: TGTGCCAGCAGGGCCGTAGCGCTCCAAGAGACCCAGTACTTC. This sequence encodes CASRAVALQETQYF. The full variable domain, in which reference TRBV28 and TRBJ2-5 provide the parts outside the CDR3, is DVKVTQSSRYLVKRTGEKVFLECVQDMDHENMFWYRQDPGLGLRLIYFSYDVKMKEKGDIPEGYSVSREKKERFSLILESASTNQTSMYLCASRAVALQETQYFGPGTRLLVL.

The V and J genes are TRBV5-1 and TRBJ2-7; a weak D match, TRBD2 (6 bases). Trimming took off 4 bases at V and 4 bases at J, with 12 bases between the two ends. The CDR3 consists of 13 residues. The V gene's germline CDR1 is SGHRS and CDR2 YFSETQ. The CDR3 is CASSKEGLYEQYF. The CDR3 DNA reads as TGCGCCAGCAGCAAGGAGGGTCTGTACGAGCAGTACTTC.

The chain combines TRBV19 with TRBJ2-1, with D unclear. Looked up from germline, CDR1 is LNHDA and CDR2 is SQIVND (reference sequence). Trimming pared 4 bases from V and 1 base from J, leaving 14 bases between. The CDR3 spans 16 residues. This chain's CDR3 is CASSTQMTSSYNEQFF. CDR3 nucleotides: TGTGCCAGTAGTACCCAAATGACTTCGTCCTACAATGAGCAGTTCTTC.

This clone was observed a handful of times. This chain links TRBV19 with TRBJ2-7; D possibly corresponds to TRBD1 (5 bases). Per germline, CDR1 LNHDA and CDR2 SQIVND (reference sequence). CDR3 length: 12 amino acids. Trimming pared 3 bases from V and 6 bases from J, leaving 9 bases between. CDR3 protein: CASSIQGSEQYF. CDR3 sequence (DNA): TGTGCCAGTAGTATCCAGGGAAGCGAGCAGTACTTC.

The V call is TRBV7-9, the J call TRBJ1-1; tentatively, D is TRBD1 (6 bases). There are 15 residues in the CDR3. The germline CDR1 and CDR2 sequences are SEHNR and FQNEAQ (reference sequence). Trimming left V 5 bases short and J 1 base short, with 14 bases between. CDR3 bases: TGTGCCAGCAGCCTTGTACAGGGTGGGAACACTGAAGCTTTCTTT. Its protein product is CASSLVQGGNTEAFF.

V usage is TRBV14 and J usage is TRBJ1-5; no definite D call. Trimming took off 0 bases at V and 7 bases at J, with 16 bases between the two ends. The CDR3 length is 16 residues. Germline V gives CDR1 SGHDN, CDR2 FVKESK. The CDR3 sequence: CASSQEPLGSLQPQHF. CDR3 DNA sequence: TGTGCCAGCAGCCAAGAACCCTTGGGCAGCCTGCAGCCCCAGCATTTT. The variable domain in full, with the rest retrieved from reference TRBV14 and TRBJ1-5, is EAGVTQFPSHSVIEKGQTVTLRCDPISGHDNLYWYRRVMGKEIKFLLHFVKESKQDESGMPNNRFLAERTGGTYSTLKVQPAELEDSGVYFCASSQEPLGSLQPQHFGDGTRLSIL.

In its sample, this clone was seen once. The genes are TRBV5-5 and TRBJ1-3; unclear D gene. CDR1 SGHKS and CDR2 YYEKEE come from the germline V gene (reference sequence). The CDR3 runs 14 residues. Trimming cost V 3 bases and J 0 bases, with 7 bases left between them. The CDR3 loop is CASSSPSSGNTIYF. The CDR3 bases are TGTGCCAGCAGCTCACCGAGCTCTGGAAACACCATATATTTT. The entire variable domain, with the rest obtained from reference TRBV5-5 and TRBJ1-3, is as follows: DAGVTQSPTHLIKTRGQQVTLRCSPISGHKSVSWYQQVLGQGPQFIFQYYEKEERGRGNFPDRFSARQFPNYSSELNVNALLLGDSALYLCASSSPSSGNTIYFGEGSWLTVV.

The V gene is TRBV27, the J gene TRBJ2-5; possible D gene TRBD1, 6 bases. This CDR3 is built from 17 residues. In germline, CDR1 is MNHEY, CDR2 SMNVEV (reference sequence). V lost 2 bases, J lost 5 bases, and 21 bases lay in between. CDR3 nucleotides: TGTGCCAGCAGTTTAAGAGGGACATGGTCCACGTGGGAGACCCAGTACTTC. Protein: CASSLRGTWSTWETQYF.

The chain joins TRBV2 to TRBJ1-1; D not certain. CDR1 and CDR2 from the germline V gene are SNHLY and FYNNEI. V was trimmed by 6 bases and J by 2 bases, leaving 10 bases between them. The CDR3 extends over 13 amino acids. The CDR3 coding sequence is TGTGCCAGCAGAACTGGACTTAACACTGAAGCTTTCTTT. It codes for CASRTGLNTEAFF.

The chain combines TRBV5-1 with TRBJ2-7; 8 bases align to TRBD1. The CDR3 is 16 residues long. CDR1 SGHRS and CDR2 YFSETQ come from the germline V gene. V lost 4 bases to trimming and J lost 0 bases; unmatched junction nucleotides: 9. CDR3 in DNA: TGCGCCAGCAGCGCCGAAACAGGGGGTAGCTCCTACGAGCAGTACTTC. It encodes CASSAETGGSSYEQYF.

This sequence joins TRBV15 and TRBJ1-5; unclear D gene. The CDR3 is made up of 15 amino acids. The germline gives CDR1 LNHNV, CDR2 YYDKDF (reference sequence). V lost 0 bases and J lost 9, with 15 bases in between. CDR3 DNA: TGTGCCACCAGCAGAGATAAGAAAGCGATTGGGCCCCAGCATTTT. Its translation: CATSRDKKAIGPQHF.

The CDR3 DNA follows: TGTGCCAGCAGTCCTCAGAAGAACACTGAAGCTTTCTTT. As protein: CASSPQKNTEAFF. The chain carries TRBV27 and TRBJ1-1; D is uncertain. Trimming removed 5 bases at V and 1 base at J, with 8 bases between. The CDR3 has 13 amino acids. CDR1 is MNHEY, CDR2 SMNVEV, per germline (reference sequence).

This chain connects TRBV27 to TRBJ1-1; D gene unclear. This CDR3 is 13 amino acids long. Deletions cut 8 bases from V and 1 base from J, with 11 bases between. Germline CDR1 reads MNHEY; CDR2 reads SMNVEV (reference sequence). The CDR3 DNA is TGTGCCAGCCGAACTCACGCGAACACTGAAGCTTTCTTT. The encoded protein is CASRTHANTEAFF.

This chain uses TRBV6-5 with TRBJ1-1; no firm D call. The CDR3 runs 15 residues. V shed 0 bases and J shed 0 bases, with 8 bases lying between them. Germline values: CDR1 MNHEY, CDR2 SVGAGI. The CDR3 protein is CASSYSRLLNTEAFF. The CDR3 nucleotides read TGTGCCAGCAGTTACTCGAGGCTCTTGAACACTGAAGCTTTCTTT.

The rearrangement links TRBV28 to TRBJ2-5; 9 bases are shared with TRBD1. The germline CDR1 and CDR2 sequences are MDHEN and SYDVKM. V shed 1 base, J shed 5 bases, and the junction held 8 bases outside the gene matches. CDR3 length: 16 residues. The CDR3 here is CASSLFGQGQGETQYF. CDR3 sequence (DNA): TGTGCCAGCAGTTTATTCGGACAGGGGCAGGGGGAGACCCAGTACTTC. The full variable domain, completed using reference TRBV28 and TRBJ2-5, is DVKVTQSSRYLVKRTGEKVFLECVQDMDHENMFWYRQDPGLGLRLIYFSYDVKMKEKGDIPEGYSVSREKKERFSLILESASTNQTSMYLCASSLFGQGQGETQYFGPGTRLLVL.

The rearrangement joins TRBV13 to TRBJ2-7; D may be TRBD2 (6 bases). Trimming removed 5 bases from V and 0 bases from J, with 14 bases in between. The germline V gene encodes CDR1 PRHDT and CDR2 FYEKMQ (reference sequence). CDR3 length: 15 residues. This chain's CDR3 is CASSARGLSSYEQYF. CDR3 nucleotides: TGTGCCAGCAGCGCACGGGGACTCAGCTCCTACGAGCAGTACTTC. Full variable domain (rest looked up from reference TRBV13 and TRBJ2-7): AAGVIQSPRHLIKEKRETATLKCYPIPRHDTVYWYQQGPGQDPQFLISFYEKMQSDKGSIPDRFSAQQFSDYHSELNMSSLELGDSALYFCASSARGLSSYEQYFGPGTRLTVT.